This passage covers 10 T cell receptor beta chains from one sample sequenced in a study of CD8 T cells in Susac syndrome. RNA totalling roughly 0.45 to 1 ug underwent reverse transcription with random hexamers. TCRdb reanalysed the immunoSEQ multiplex PCR reads using MiXCR and keeps one entry per CDR3 protein. The table lists some 150,000 distinct CDR3 sequences, 94% of them singletons. Sequences were obtained from CD8+ T cells from PBMCs. These receptors originate from a human donor in good health.

The V call is TRBV5-1, the J call TRBJ1-1; possibly TRBD1 for D (5 bases). V gave up 2 bases and J gave up 11 bases, with 19 bases separating them. Germline V CDR1 and CDR2: SGHRS, YFSETQ. This CDR3 spans 14 amino acids. The CDR3: CASSFPDSRLSAFF. The CDR3 coding sequence is TGCGCCAGCAGCTTTCCTGACAGCCGCCTTTCCGCTTTCTTT.

The chain carries TRBV27 and TRBJ2-3, with D hard to call. This CDR3 spans 14 amino acids. From germline, CDR1 is MNHEY and CDR2 SMNVEV (reference sequence). The ends were cut back, 5 bases at V and 0 bases at J, with 9 bases in the middle. DNA of the CDR3: TGTGCCAGCAGTGGGGTCCCTAGCACAGATACGCAGTATTTT. It yields the protein CASSGVPSTDTQYF.

The J gene is TRBJ2-3, the V gene TRBV5-1, with unresolved D. The CDR3 covers 14 residues. The germline gives CDR1 SGHRS, CDR2 YFSETQ. Deletions cut 4 bases from V and 4 bases from J, with 13 bases between. CDR3 DNA sequence: TGCGCCAGCAGCCCCGATTCCTTTTCAGATACGCAGTATTTT. Translating gives CASSPDSFSDTQYF.

Only a few counts were recorded for this clonotype. The chain recombines TRBV3-1 with TRBJ2-7; 10 bases align to TRBD2. The CDR3 has 15 residues. The V gene end was trimmed by 6 bases and the J gene end by 3 bases; junction bases not matched to a gene: 8. Germline values: CDR1 LGHDT, CDR2 YNNKEL (reference sequence). CDR3 nucleotide sequence: TGTGCCAGCAGTCCCCGGCTAGCGGGAGACTACGAGCAGTACTTC. This translates into CASSPRLAGDYEQYF.

This clonotype was counted once. The chain employs TRBV27 and TRBJ2-1; D remains unclear. This CDR3 region has 16 residues. V lost 5 bases and J 0 bases, leaving 14 bases between the germline ends. Germline V lookup: CDR1 MNHEY, CDR2 SMNVEV (reference sequence). The CDR3, as DNA: TGTGCCAGCAGTATCCGGGCCCCGAGCTCCTACAATGAGCAGTTCTTC. The encoded protein is CASSIRAPSSYNEQFF.

The V and J genes are TRBV7-9 and TRBJ2-7; 11 bases agree with TRBD2. V shed 5 bases and J 3 bases; nucleotides not matched to a gene: 3. From germline, CDR1 is SEHNR and CDR2 FQNEAQ (reference sequence). The CDR3 extends over 14 amino acids. CDR3 region: CASSHSGRDYEQYF. DNA of the CDR3: TGTGCCAGCAGCCATAGCGGGAGGGACTACGAGCAGTACTTC.

This clonotype came up once. The chain has TRBV29-1 and TRBJ2-2; the D is unclear. Germline CDR1 SQVTM, CDR2 ANQGSEA. The CDR3 is made up of 11 amino acids. With 3 bases removed from V and 7 bases from J, the gap between germline ends came to 6 bases. The CDR3 DNA follows: TGCAGCGTTGAGGTGATCGGGGAGCTGTTTTTT. Translating it yields CSVEVIGELFF.

The genes are TRBV2 and TRBJ2-3, with 7 bases fitting TRBD2. The CDR3 has 13 amino acids. V lost 6 bases to trimming and J lost 4 bases; unmatched junction nucleotides: 4. CDR1 SNHLY and CDR2 FYNNEI come from the germline V gene. This CDR3 is CASRSAGPDTQYF. The DNA for the CDR3 is TGTGCCAGCAGGTCAGCGGGACCAGATACGCAGTATTTT. Drawing the rest from reference TRBV2 and TRBJ2-3, the complete variable domain is EPEVTQTPSHQVTQMGQEVILRCVPISNHLYFYWYRQILGQKVEFLVSFYNNEISEKSEIFDDQFSVERPDGSNFTLKIRSTKLEDSAMYFCASRSAGPDTQYFGPGTRLTVL.

V gene TRBV15 combines with J gene TRBJ2-7, with D possibly being TRBD1 or TRBD2 (5 bases each). Looked up from germline, CDR1 is LNHNV and CDR2 is YYDKDF (reference sequence). This CDR3 is 14 amino acids long. Trimming took 0 bases from V and 5 from J, leaving 11 bases between them. The CDR3 reads CATSRDEGPHEQYF. The CDR3 DNA sequence: TGTGCCACCAGCAGAGACGAGGGGCCCCACGAGCAGTACTTC.

This clonotype was seen just once. The chain couples TRBV7-9 to TRBJ1-1, with D unresolved. This CDR3 region has 12 residues. Trimming removed 1 base at V and 6 bases at J, with 6 bases between. CDR1 SEHNR and CDR2 FQNEAQ come from the germline V gene (reference sequence). The CDR3 DNA sequence: TGTGCCAGCAGCTTAGGCAAATCTGAAGCTTTCTTT. As protein: CASSLGKSEAFF.